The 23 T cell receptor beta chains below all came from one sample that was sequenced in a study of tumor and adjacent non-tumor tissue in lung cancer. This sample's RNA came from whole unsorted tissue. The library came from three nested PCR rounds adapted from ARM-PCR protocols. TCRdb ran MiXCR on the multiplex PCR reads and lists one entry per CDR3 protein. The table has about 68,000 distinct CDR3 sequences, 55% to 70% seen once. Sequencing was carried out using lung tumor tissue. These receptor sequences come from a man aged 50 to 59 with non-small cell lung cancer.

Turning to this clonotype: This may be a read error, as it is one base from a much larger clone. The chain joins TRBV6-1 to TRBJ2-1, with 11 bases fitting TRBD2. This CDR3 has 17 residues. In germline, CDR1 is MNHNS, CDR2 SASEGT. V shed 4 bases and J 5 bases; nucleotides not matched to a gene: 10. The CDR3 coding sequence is TGTGCCAGCAGTGGAGTAGCGGGAGGGCTTTTCGACAATGAGCAGTTCTTC. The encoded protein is CASSGVAGGLFDNEQFF.

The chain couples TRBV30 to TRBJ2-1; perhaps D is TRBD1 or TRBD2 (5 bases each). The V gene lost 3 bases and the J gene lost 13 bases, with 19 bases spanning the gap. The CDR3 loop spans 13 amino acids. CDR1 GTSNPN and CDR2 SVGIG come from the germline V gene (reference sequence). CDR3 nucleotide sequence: TGTGCCTGGAGCCAACTACCGGGACCGGGACAGTTCTTC. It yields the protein CAWSQLPGPGQFF.

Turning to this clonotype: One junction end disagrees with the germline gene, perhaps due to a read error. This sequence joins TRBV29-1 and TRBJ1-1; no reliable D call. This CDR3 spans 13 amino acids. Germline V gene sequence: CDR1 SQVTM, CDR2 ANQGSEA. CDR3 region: CSVRSGLNTETFF. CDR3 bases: TGCAGCGTTAGGTCAGGACTCAACACTGAAACTTTCTTT.

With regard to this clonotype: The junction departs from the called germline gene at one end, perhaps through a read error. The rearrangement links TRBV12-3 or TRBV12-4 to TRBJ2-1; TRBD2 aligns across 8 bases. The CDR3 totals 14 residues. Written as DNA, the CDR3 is TGCGCCAGCGGTTTCGGGGGGGGGTACACTGAGCAGTTCTTC. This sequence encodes CASGFGGGYTEQFF.

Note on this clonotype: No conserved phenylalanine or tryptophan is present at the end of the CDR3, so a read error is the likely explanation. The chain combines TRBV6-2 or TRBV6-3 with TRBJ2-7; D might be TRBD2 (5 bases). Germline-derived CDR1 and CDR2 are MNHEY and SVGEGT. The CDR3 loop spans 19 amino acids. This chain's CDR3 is CASSYSITRGSSPYYEQYL. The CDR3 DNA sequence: TGTGCCAGTAGTTACTCGATAACTAGAGGGAGTTCTCCTTATTACGAGCAGTACCTC.

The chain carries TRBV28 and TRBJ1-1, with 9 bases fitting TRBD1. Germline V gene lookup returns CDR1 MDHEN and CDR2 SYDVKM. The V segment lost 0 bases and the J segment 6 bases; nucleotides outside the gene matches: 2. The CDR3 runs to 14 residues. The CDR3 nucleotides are TGTGCCAGCAGTTTATGGCGGACAGGGGCTGAAGCTTTCTTT. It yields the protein CASSLWRTGAEAFF.

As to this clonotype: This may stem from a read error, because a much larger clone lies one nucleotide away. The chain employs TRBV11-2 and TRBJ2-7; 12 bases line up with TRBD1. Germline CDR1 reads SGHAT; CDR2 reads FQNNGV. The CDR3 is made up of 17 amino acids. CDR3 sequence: CTSSQGTGGARSYEQYF. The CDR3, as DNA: TGTACCAGCAGTCAGGGGACAGGGGGCGCGAGGTCCTACGAGCAGTACTTC.

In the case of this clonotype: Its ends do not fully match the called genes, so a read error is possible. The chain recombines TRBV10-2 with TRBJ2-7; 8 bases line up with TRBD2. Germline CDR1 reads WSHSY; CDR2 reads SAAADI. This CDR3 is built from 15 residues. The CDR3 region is CASTTAGGPPYEEYF. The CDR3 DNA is TGCGCCAGCACAACGGCGGGAGGCCCCCCTTACGAGGAGTACTTC.

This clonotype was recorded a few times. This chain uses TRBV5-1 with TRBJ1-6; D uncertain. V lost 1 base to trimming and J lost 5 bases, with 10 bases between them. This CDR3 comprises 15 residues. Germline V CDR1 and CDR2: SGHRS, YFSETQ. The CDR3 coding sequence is TGCGCCAGCAGCTTGCGAACAAGCGATAATTCACCCCTCCACTTT. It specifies CASSLRTSDNSPLHF.

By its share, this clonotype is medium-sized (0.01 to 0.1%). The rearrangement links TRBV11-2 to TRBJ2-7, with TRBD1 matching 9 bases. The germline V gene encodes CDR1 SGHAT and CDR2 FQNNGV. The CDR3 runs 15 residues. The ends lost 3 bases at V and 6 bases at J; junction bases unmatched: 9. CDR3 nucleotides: TGTGCCAGCAGCTTTTACCGGACAGGGGTATCCGAGCAGTACTTC. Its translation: CASSFYRTGVSEQYF.

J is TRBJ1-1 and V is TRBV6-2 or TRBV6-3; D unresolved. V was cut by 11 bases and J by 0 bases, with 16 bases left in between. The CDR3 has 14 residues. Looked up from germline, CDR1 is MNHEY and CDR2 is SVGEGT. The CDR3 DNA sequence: TGTGCCGGCAATCCTGGACGGTTGAACACTGAAGCTTTCTTT. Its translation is CAGNPGRLNTEAFF.

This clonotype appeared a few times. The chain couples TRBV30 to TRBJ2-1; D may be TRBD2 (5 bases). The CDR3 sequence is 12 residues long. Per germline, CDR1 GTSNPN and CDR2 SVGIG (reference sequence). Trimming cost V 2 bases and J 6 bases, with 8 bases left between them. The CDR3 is CAWSFRGNEQFF. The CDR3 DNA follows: TGTGCCTGGAGTTTTCGGGGCAATGAGCAGTTCTTC.

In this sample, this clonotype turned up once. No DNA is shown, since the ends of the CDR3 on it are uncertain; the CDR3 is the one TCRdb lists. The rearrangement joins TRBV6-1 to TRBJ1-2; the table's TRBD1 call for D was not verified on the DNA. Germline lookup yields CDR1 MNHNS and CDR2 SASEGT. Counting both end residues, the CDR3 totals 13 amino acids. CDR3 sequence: CVSSVQGGYGCTF.

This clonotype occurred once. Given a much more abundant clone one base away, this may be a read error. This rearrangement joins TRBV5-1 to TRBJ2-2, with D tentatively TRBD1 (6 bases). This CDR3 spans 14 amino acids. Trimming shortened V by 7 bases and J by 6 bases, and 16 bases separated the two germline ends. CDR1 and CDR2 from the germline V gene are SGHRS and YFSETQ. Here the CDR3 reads CASCRGHGAGELFF. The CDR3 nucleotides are TGCGCCAGCTGCAGGGGACACGGGGCCGGGGAGCTGTTTTTT.

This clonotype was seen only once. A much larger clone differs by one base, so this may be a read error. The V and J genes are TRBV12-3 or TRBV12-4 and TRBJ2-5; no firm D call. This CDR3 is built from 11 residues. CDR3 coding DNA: TGTGCTAACGGGCGCCAAGAGACCCAGTACTTC. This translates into CANGRQETQYF.

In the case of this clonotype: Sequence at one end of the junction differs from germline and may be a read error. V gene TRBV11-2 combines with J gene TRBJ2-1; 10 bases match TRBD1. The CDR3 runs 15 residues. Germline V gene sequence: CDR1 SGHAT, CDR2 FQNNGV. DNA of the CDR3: TGTGTCAGCAGACATTCCGGGACAGGGGACAATGAGCAGTTCTTC. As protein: CVSRHSGTGDNEQFF. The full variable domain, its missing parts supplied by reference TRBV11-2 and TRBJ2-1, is EAGVAQSPRYKIIEKRQSVAFWCNPISGHATLYWYQQILGQGPKLLIQFQNNGVVDDSQLPKDRFSAERLKGVDSTLKIQPAKLEDSAVYLCVSRHSGTGDNEQFFGPGTRLTVL.

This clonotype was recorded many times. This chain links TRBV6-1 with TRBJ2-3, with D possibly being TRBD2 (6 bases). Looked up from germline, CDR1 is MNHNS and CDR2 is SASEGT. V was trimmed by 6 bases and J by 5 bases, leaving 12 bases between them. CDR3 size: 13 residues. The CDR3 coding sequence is TGTGCCAGCAGGGGCCGGAGGGAAGATACGCAGTATTTT. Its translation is CASRGRREDTQYF.

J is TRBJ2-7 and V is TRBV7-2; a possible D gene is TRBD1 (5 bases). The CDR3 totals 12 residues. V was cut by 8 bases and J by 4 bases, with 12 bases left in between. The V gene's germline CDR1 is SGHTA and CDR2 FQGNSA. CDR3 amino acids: CASAGIVYEQYF. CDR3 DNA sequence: TGTGCCAGCGCAGGGATTGTGTACGAGCAGTACTTC.

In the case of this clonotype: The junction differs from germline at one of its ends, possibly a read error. The CDR3 here is CASSLAQTPTNEELFF. The DNA for the CDR3 is TGCGCCAGCAGCTTGGCTCAGACTCCAACTAATGAAGAACTGTTTTTT. The chain has TRBV5-1 and TRBJ1-4; no definite D call. CDR1 and CDR2 (germline): SGHRS, YFSETQ. The CDR3 extends over 16 amino acids.

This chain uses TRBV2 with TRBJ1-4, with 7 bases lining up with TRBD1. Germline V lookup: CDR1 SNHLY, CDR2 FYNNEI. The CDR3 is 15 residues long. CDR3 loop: CVSSQTGLINEKLFF. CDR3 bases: TGTGTAAGCAGCCAGACAGGGCTCATTAATGAAAAACTGTTTTTT.

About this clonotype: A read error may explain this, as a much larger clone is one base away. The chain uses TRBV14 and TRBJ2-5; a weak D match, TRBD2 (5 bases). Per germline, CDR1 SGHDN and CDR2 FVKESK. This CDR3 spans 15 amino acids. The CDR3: CASSQDLRTQEIQYF. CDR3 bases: TGTGCCAGCAGCCAAGATCTCCGGACTCAAGAGATCCAGTACTTC. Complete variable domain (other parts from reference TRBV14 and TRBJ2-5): EAGVTQFPSHSVIEKGQTVTLRCDPISGHDNLYWYRRVMGKEIKFLLHFVKESKQDESGMPNNRFLAERTGGTYSTLKVQPAELEDSGVYFCASSQDLRTQEIQYFGPGTRLLVL.

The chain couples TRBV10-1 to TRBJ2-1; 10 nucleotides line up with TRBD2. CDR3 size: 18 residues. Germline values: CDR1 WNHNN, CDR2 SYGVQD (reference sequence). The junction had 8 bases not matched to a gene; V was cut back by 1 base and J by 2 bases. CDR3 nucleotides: TGCGCCAGCAGTGAGTTGGGGGCTAGCGGGAGAACCTACAATGAGCAGTTCTTC. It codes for CASSELGASGRTYNEQFF.

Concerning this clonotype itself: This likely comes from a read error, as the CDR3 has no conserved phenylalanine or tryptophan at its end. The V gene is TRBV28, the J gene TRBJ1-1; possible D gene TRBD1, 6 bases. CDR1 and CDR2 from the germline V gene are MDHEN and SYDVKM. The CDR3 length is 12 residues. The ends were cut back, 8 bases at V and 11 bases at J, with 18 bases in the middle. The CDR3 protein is CASGRGTREAFL. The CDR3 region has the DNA TGTGCCAGCGGACGGGGGACAAGGGAGGCTTTCCTT.